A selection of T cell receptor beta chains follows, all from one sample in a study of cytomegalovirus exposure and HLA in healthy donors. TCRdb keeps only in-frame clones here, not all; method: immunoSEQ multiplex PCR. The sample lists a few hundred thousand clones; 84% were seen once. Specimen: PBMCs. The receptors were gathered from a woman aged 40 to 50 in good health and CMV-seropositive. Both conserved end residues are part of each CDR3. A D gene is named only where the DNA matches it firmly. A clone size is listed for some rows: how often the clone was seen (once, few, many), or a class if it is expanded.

CASSNRLAGGEQYF | TGTGCCAGCAGTAATCGACTAGCGGGAGGAGAGCAGTATTTT | TRBJ2-3 | TRBV6-5 | . | TRBD2
CASSRSGTSGRAHTQYF | TGTGCCAGCAGCCGGTCCGGGACTAGCGGGAGGGCACATACGCAGTATTTT | TRBJ2-3 | TRBV14 | . | TRBD2
CASSLGTGSAQETQYF | TGTGCCAGCAGCTTGGGGACGGGGTCAGCTCAAGAGACCCAGTACTTC | TRBJ2-5 | TRBV5-4 | . | .
CASSQVRSREGRQTQYF | TGTGCCAGCAGCCAAGTTCGTTCGCGGGAGGGCCGGCAGACCCAGTACTTC | TRBJ2-5 | TRBV4-2 | . | TRBD2
CASSLSTGNSPLHF | TGTGCCAGCAGCTTGTCGACAGGGAATTCACCCCTCCACTTT | TRBJ1-6 | TRBV7-9 | . | TRBD1
CASSFRGTDEQYF | TGTGCCAGCAGTTTCCGAGGGACTGACGAGCAGTACTTC | TRBJ2-7 | TRBV27 | . | .
CASSSRRTVVPSDTQYF | TGTGCCAGTAGTTCTCGTCGGACAGTCGTCCCTTCAGATACGCAGTATTTT | TRBJ2-3 | TRBV19 | few | .
CASSPPTSVNSPLHF | TGTGCCAGCAGTCCCCCGACTTCAGTGAATTCACCCCTCCACTTT | TRBJ1-6 | TRBV28 | . | .
CSVEQGVYGYTF | TGCAGCGTTGAACAGGGGGTCTATGGCTACACCTTC | TRBJ1-2 | TRBV29-1 | . | TRBD1
CASSSSVPDRGKGYTF | TGTGCCAGCAGCTCTTCCGTGCCTGACAGGGGGAAGGGCTACACCTTC | TRBJ1-2 | TRBV9 | . | TRBD1
CASSLRTGSQETQYF | TGTGCCAGCTCACTTCGGACAGGATCCCAAGAGACCCAGTACTTC | TRBJ2-5 | TRBV18 | . | TRBD1
CASSQSGAGGGYTF | TGTGCCAGCAGCCAATCGGGGGCAGGAGGTGGCTACACCTTC | TRBJ1-2 | TRBV16 | many | .
CASSLATGVSYNEQFF | TGTGCCAGCAGTTTGGCGACAGGGGTTTCCTACAATGAGCAGTTCTTC | TRBJ2-1 | TRBV27 | . | TRBD1
CASSPTRSNQPQHF | TGTGCCAGCAGCCCGACTCGGAGCAATCAGCCCCAGCATTTT | TRBJ1-5 | TRBV4-2 | . | .
CASSQDLSSGRFRINF | TGCGCCAGCAGCCAAGATCTGTCCAGCGGGAGGTTCCGGATAAACTTC | TRBJ2-7 | TRBV4-3 | . | TRBD2
CASSRMAGGPMIEQFF | TGTGCCAGCAGCCGGATGGCGGGAGGGCCTATGATTGAGCAGTTCTTC | TRBJ2-1 | TRBV7-6 | . | TRBD2
CASSVVARSQGFDEQFF | TGTGCCAGCAGTGTCGTCGCCCGATCACAGGGGTTTGATGAGCAGTTCTTC | TRBJ2-1 | TRBV6-1 | . | TRBD1